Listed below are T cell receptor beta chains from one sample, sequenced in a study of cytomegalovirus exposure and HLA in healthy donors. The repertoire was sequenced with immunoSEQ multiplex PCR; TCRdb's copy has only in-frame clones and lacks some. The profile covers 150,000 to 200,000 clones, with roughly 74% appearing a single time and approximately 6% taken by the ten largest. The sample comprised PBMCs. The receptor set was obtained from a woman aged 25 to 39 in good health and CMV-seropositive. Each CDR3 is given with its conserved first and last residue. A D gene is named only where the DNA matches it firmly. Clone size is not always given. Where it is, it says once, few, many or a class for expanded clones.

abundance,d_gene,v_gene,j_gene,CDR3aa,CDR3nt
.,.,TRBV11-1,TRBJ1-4,CASSPTRQFNEKLFF,TGTGCCAGCAGCCCAACTCGACAGTTTAATGAAAAACTGTTTTTT
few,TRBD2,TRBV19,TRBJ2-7,CASSTTGTRGAYEQYF,TGTGCCAGTAGTACTACCGGGACTAGGGGGGCCTACGAGCAGTACTTC
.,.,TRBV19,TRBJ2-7,CASSLGTYYEQYF,TGTGCCAGTAGTCTAGGGACATACTACGAGCAGTACTTC
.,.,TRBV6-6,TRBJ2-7,CASSYSDTGEQYF,TGTGCCAGCAGTTACTCGGACACGGGCGAGCAGTACTTC
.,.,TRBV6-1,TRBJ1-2,CASSEAPGGYTF,TGTGCCAGCAGTGAAGCGCCCGGTGGCTACACCTTC
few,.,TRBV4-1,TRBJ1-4,CASSQGGGRLFF,TGCGCCAGCAGCCAAGGGGGAGGTCGACTGTTTTTT
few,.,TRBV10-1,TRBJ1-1,CASSESMNTEAFF,TGCGCCAGCAGTGAGTCTATGAACACTGAAGCTTTCTTT
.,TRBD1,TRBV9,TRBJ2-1,CASSVNPGGYEQFF,TGTGCCAGCAGCGTTAATCCAGGGGGCTATGAGCAGTTCTTC
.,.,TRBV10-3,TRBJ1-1,CAIKSPRDLEAFF,TGTGCCATCAAAAGCCCACGGGACTTAGAAGCTTTCTTT
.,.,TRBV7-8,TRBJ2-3,CASSFLGGEALDTQYF,TGTGCCAGCAGCTTCCTGGGCGGGGAGGCACTAGATACGCAGTATTTT
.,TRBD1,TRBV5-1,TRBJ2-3,CASSFGQGAGDTQYF,TGCGCCAGCAGCTTTGGCCAGGGGGCGGGGGATACGCAGTATTTT
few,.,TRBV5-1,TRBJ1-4,CASSSGTAYRGEKLFF,TGCGCCAGCAGCTCCGGGACGGCCTACCGGGGGGAAAAACTGTTTTTT
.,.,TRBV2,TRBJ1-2,CASSERGGIYGYTF,TGTGCCAGCAGTGAGCGGGGGGGAATCTATGGCTACACCTTC
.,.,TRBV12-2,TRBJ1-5,CASRLTQKDRVSNQPQHF,TGTGCAAGTCGCTTAACCCAAAAAGACAGGGTTAGCAATCAGCCCCAGCATTTT
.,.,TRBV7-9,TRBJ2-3,CASSQTADTQYF,TGTGCCAGCAGCCAAACGGCAGATACGCAGTATTTT
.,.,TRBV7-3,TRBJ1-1,CASSASRLDKEAFF,TGTGCCAGCAGCGCCTCCCGCTTGGACAAGGAAGCTTTCTTT
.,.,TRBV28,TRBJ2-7,CASSSMGAAYEQYF,TGTGCCAGCAGCTCCATGGGGGCGGCTTACGAGCAGTACTTC
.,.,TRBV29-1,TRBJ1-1,CSAMSSAEAFF,TGCAGCGCAATGTCGTCGGCTGAAGCTTTCTTT
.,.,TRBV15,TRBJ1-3,CATDSGGSGNTIYF,TGTGCCACGGACTCGGGGGGCTCTGGAAACACCATATATTTT
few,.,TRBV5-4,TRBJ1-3,CASSRGERNTIYF,TGTGCCAGCAGCCGAGGAGAACGAAACACCATATATTTT
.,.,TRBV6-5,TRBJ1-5,CASSYPLAGGNQPQHF,TGTGCCAGCAGCTACCCCCTGGCAGGGGGCAATCAGCCCCAGCATTTT
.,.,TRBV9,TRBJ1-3,CASSGRDQNFGNTIYF,TGTGCCAGCAGCGGCCGGGATCAGAACTTTGGAAACACCATATATTTT
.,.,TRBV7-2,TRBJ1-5,CASRYDTSNQPQHF,TGTGCCAGCAGATATGACACCAGCAATCAGCCCCAGCATTTT
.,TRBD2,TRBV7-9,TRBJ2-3,CASSLTQRGPDTQYF,TGTGCCAGCAGCTTAACTCAGCGGGGCCCAGATACGCAGTATTTT
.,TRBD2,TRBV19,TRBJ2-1,CASSIRTGGLPDNEQFF,TGTGCCAGTAGTATCAGGACGGGGGGGCTTCCCGACAATGAGCAGTTCTTC
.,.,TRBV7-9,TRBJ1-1,CASSPTRGTEAFF,TGTGCCAGCAGCCCCACCCGGGGCACTGAAGCTTTCTTT
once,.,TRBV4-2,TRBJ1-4,CASSPRETGEKLFF,TGTGCCAGCAGCCCCCGGGAGACGGGTGAAAAACTGTTTTTT
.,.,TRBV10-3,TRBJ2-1,CAISESFRGGGGRNEQFF,TGTGCCATCAGTGAGTCGTTCAGGGGCGGCGGGGGTCGAAATGAGCAGTTCTTC
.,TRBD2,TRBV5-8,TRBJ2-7,CASSRGLAGAYEQYF,TGTGCCAGCAGTCGTGGACTAGCGGGAGCCTACGAGCAGTACTTC
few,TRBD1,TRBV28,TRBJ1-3,CASSTSGTGISNTIYF,TGTGCCAGCAGCACATCCGGGACAGGGATATCCAACACCATATATTTT
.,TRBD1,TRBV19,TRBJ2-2,CASSIFMDRFTGELFF,TGTGCCAGTAGTATTTTCATGGACAGGTTCACCGGGGAGCTGTTTTTT
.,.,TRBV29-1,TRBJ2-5,CSVGTSASGTQYF,TGCAGCGTTGGGACATCCGCCTCAGGGACCCAGTACTTC
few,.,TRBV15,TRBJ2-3,CATSRDARLQNTDTQYF,TGTGCCACCAGCAGAGATGCTCGACTACAAAACACAGATACGCAGTATTTT
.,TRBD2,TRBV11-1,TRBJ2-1,CASSLEASGNNEQFF,TGTGCCAGCAGCTTAGAGGCTAGCGGGAACAATGAGCAGTTCTTC
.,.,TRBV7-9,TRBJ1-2,CASGAGYGYTF,TGTGCCAGTGGGGCTGGCTATGGCTACACCTTC
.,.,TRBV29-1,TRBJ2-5,CSGGQETQYF,TGCAGCGGCGGACAGGAGACCCAGTACTTC
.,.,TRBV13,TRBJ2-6,CASSFSGTGANVLTF,TGTGCCAGCAGCTTCTCAGGAACTGGGGCCAACGTCCTGACTTTC
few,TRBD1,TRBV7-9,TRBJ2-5,CASRGTVEAQYF,TGTGCCAGCAGGGGGACAGTGGAGGCCCAGTACTTC
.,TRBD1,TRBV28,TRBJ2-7,CASSVPRTGFITYEQYF,TGTGCCAGCAGTGTCCCGCGGACAGGGTTTATCACCTACGAGCAGTACTTC
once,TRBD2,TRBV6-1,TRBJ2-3,CASSEYLAAYTDTQYF,TGTGCCAGCAGTGAATACCTAGCGGCCTACACAGATACGCAGTATTTT
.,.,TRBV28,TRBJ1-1,CASSGHQMNTEAFF,TGTGCCAGCAGCGGACACCAGATGAACACTGAAGCTTTCTTT
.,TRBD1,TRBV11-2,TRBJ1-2,CASSPVWTGGRGYTF,TGTGCCAGCAGCCCCGTGTGGACAGGGGGTCGTGGCTACACCTTC
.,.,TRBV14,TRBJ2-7,CASSPSGVYEQYF,TGTGCCAGCAGCCCCTCAGGGGTCTACGAGCAGTACTTC
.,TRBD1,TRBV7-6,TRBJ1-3,CASSSTGTGTGNTIYF,TGTGCCAGCAGCTCGACCGGGACAGGGACCGGAAACACCATATATTTT
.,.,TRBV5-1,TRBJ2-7,CASSPGTERGYEQYF,TGCGCCAGCAGCCCAGGGACTGAGAGGGGCTACGAGCAGTACTTC
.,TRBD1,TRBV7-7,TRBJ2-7,CASSTRQGSYEQYF,TGTGCTAGCAGCACCAGACAGGGGTCCTACGAGCAGTACTTC
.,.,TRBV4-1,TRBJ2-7,CASSQETGSPYEQYF,TGCGCCAGCAGCCAAGAGACCGGGAGCCCCTACGAGCAGTACTTC
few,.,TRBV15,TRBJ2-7,CATSKIRNPTYEQYF,TGTGCCACCAGCAAAATTAGAAATCCTACGTACGAGCAGTACTTC
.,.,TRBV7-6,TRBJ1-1,CASSPMAAEAFF,TGTGCCAGCAGCCCCATGGCGGCTGAAGCTTTCTTT
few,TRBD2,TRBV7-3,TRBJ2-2,CASSLVSGGTGELFF,TGTGCCAGCAGCTTAGTTAGCGGGGGCACCGGGGAGCTGTTTTTT
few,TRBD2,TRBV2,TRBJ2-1,CASTPRGGNYNEQFF,TGTGCCAGCACTCCGCGGGGGGGTAACTACAATGAGCAGTTCTTC
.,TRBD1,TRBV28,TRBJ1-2,CASSLVDRLGFGYTF,TGTGCCAGCAGTTTAGTGGACAGGTTGGGATTTGGCTACACCTTC
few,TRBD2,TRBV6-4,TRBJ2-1,CASSERGDYNEQFF,TGTGCCAGCTCTGAGCGGGGGGACTACAATGAGCAGTTCTTC
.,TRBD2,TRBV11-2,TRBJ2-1,CASSSVQRGYNEQFF,TGTGCCAGCAGCTCAGTCCAGCGGGGGTACAATGAGCAGTTCTTC
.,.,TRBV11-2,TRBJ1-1,CASSLGVRTTEAFF,TGTGCCAGCAGCTTAGGAGTACGTACCACTGAAGCTTTCTTT
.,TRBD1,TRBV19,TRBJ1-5,CASTPRGHSDQPQHF,TGTGCCAGTACCCCAAGGGGGCATTCCGATCAGCCCCAGCATTTT
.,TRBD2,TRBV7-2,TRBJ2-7,CASSFSGLGGYEQYF,TGTGCCAGCAGCTTCTCGGGACTAGGGGGGTACGAGCAGTACTTC
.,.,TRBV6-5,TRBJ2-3,CASRRTSTDTQYF,TGTGCCAGCAGGAGGACTAGCACAGATACGCAGTATTTT
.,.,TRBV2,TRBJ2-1,CASSERSYNEQFF,TGTGCCAGCAGTGAACGCTCCTACAATGAGCAGTTCTTC
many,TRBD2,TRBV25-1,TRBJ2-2,CASQVPGLDNTGELFF,TGTGCCAGCCAGGTACCGGGACTAGACAACACCGGGGAGCTGTTTTTT